This TCR beta chain appears in the sequencing data of a study of T cells after yellow fever vaccination. The overall study: Where fractions had low cell numbers, libraries were prepared from them with the SMART-Seq v4 Ultra Low Input RNA kit.

This clonotype occurred many times. Its antigen is unidentified. Study-wide findings and caveats: A secondary response was less intense yet reached its peak sooner, at day 5 versus 15. Primary-vaccination clones mostly resurfaced post-booster (around 95% CD4, roughly 90% CD8).

Per the germline V gene, CDR1 is DFQATT and CDR2 is SNEGSKA (reference sequence). Germline trimming cut 6 bases from V and 6 bases from J; bases unmatched to any gene: 12. This CDR3 has 14 residues. TCR cDNA, made by 5'RACE template switching, carried an added universal primer site and UMIs. TCRdb itself ran the 5' RACE reads through MiXCR, one entry per CDR3 protein. The profile covers about 300,000 distinct CDR3 sequences, with 8.7% appearing a single time and over 3% taken by the ten largest. The clonotype originates from a man younger than 30 who received the YFV17D yellow fever vaccine. The source was CD4+ T cells sorted from PBMCs, collected 5 days after the yellow fever booster vaccination. The chain couples TRBV20-1 to TRBJ2-3, with 7 bases fitting TRBD2. The CDR3 spells CSAYQLGGDDTQYF. For the CDR3, the DNA is TGCAGTGCCTACCAGTTGGGGGGGGACGATACGCAGTATTTT.